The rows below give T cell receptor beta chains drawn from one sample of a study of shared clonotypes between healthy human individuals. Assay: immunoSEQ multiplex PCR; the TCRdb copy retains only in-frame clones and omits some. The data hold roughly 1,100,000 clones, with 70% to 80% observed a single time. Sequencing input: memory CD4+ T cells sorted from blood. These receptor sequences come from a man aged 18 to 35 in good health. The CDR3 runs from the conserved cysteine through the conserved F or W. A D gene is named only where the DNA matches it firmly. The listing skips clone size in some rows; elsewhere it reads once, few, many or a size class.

cdr3_nt: TGTGCCAGCAGCTTAGGGGGTCTAGCCCTTAATTCACCCCTCCACTTT
cdr3_aa: CASSLGGLALNSPLHF
d_call: .
clone_size: .
v_call: TRBV5-6
j_call: TRBJ1-6

cdr3_nt: TGCGCCAGCAGCTTGGCCAGTTACACAGATACGCAGTATTTT
cdr3_aa: CASSLASYTDTQYF
d_call: .
clone_size: .
v_call: TRBV5-1
j_call: TRBJ2-3

cdr3_nt: TGTGCCAGCAGTGTGAGGGGGTCCTATGGCTACACCTTC
cdr3_aa: CASSVRGSYGYTF
d_call: .
clone_size: .
v_call: TRBV2
j_call: TRBJ1-2

cdr3_nt: TGTGCCGACAGGGGACTTGCTAACTATGGCTACACCTTC
cdr3_aa: CADRGLANYGYTF
d_call: TRBD1
clone_size: .
v_call: TRBV30
j_call: TRBJ1-2

cdr3_nt: TGTGCCAGCAGTCCGACAGGCTCCGTGGAGACCCAGTACTTC
cdr3_aa: CASSPTGSVETQYF
d_call: .
clone_size: .
v_call: TRBV25-1
j_call: TRBJ2-5

cdr3_nt: TGCGCCAGCAGCTTCCCTGGGACCGCCGGTGAGCAGTTCTTC
cdr3_aa: CASSFPGTAGEQFF
d_call: .
clone_size: .
v_call: TRBV5-1
j_call: TRBJ2-1

cdr3_nt: TGTGCCAGCTCACCACTGAGTTCGGGAAATGAGCAGTTCTTC
cdr3_aa: CASSPLSSGNEQFF
d_call: .
clone_size: few
v_call: TRBV18
j_call: TRBJ2-1

cdr3_nt: TGTGCCAGCAGTGACCCGGGCCTCGGGGGTGAAAAACTGTTTTTT
cdr3_aa: CASSDPGLGGEKLFF
d_call: .
clone_size: few
v_call: TRBV6-1
j_call: TRBJ1-4

cdr3_nt: TGTGCCGGACCCGGACAACAAACCTACGAGCAGTACTTC
cdr3_aa: CAGPGQQTYEQYF
d_call: .
clone_size: .
v_call: TRBV12-1
j_call: TRBJ2-7

cdr3_nt: TGTGCCAGCAGCACTGGCCAACTACAGCCCCAGCATTTT
cdr3_aa: CASSTGQLQPQHF
d_call: .
clone_size: few
v_call: TRBV2
j_call: TRBJ1-5

cdr3_nt: TGTGCCAGCAGCTTAAGGAAGAACACTGAAGCTTTCTTT
cdr3_aa: CASSLRKNTEAFF
d_call: .
clone_size: few
v_call: TRBV7-2
j_call: TRBJ1-1

cdr3_nt: TGTGCCAGCAGCTTACCGGGGGGCTCATACGAGCAGTACTTC
cdr3_aa: CASSLPGGSYEQYF
d_call: .
clone_size: .
v_call: TRBV13
j_call: TRBJ2-7

cdr3_nt: TGTGCCAGCAACCCAGACACCAGGGCGTTCTCCCTCCACTTT
cdr3_aa: CASNPDTRAFSLHF
d_call: .
clone_size: .
v_call: TRBV6-5
j_call: TRBJ1-6

cdr3_nt: TGTGCCAGCAGCGTAGACCCTACAAGAGGCTACGAGCAGTACTTC
cdr3_aa: CASSVDPTRGYEQYF
d_call: .
clone_size: .
v_call: TRBV9
j_call: TRBJ2-7

cdr3_nt: TGTGCCAGCAGCTTAGTAGGGGCAGGCACTGAAGCTTTCTTT
cdr3_aa: CASSLVGAGTEAFF
d_call: .
clone_size: .
v_call: TRBV11-2
j_call: TRBJ1-1

cdr3_nt: TGTGCCAGCAGTCCTGTCCCGGGACAGGGGAATGAAAAACTGTTTTTT
cdr3_aa: CASSPVPGQGNEKLFF
d_call: TRBD1
clone_size: many
v_call: TRBV6-6
j_call: TRBJ1-4

cdr3_nt: TGTGCCAGCTCACCCACCTCTCTCACCTACGAGCAGTACTTC
cdr3_aa: CASSPTSLTYEQYF
d_call: .
clone_size: few
v_call: TRBV18
j_call: TRBJ2-7

cdr3_nt: TGCAGCGTTGCAGAAGATACGCAGTATTTT
cdr3_aa: CSVAEDTQYF
d_call: .
clone_size: .
v_call: TRBV29-1
j_call: TRBJ2-3

cdr3_nt: TGTGCCAGCAGCCTAAGTGGAAGCGGTCGTCTTTATGAGCAGTTCTTC
cdr3_aa: CASSLSGSGRLYEQFF
d_call: .
clone_size: .
v_call: TRBV7-8
j_call: TRBJ2-1

cdr3_nt: TGTGCCAGCAGCGGAGGAGCGACGGGTTTTGGCTATGGCTACACCTTC
cdr3_aa: CASSGGATGFGYGYTF
d_call: .
clone_size: .
v_call: TRBV5-6
j_call: TRBJ1-2

cdr3_nt: TGCAGCGTTGTGACAGCCCCTAACTATGGCTACACCTTC
cdr3_aa: CSVVTAPNYGYTF
d_call: .
clone_size: .
v_call: TRBV29-1
j_call: TRBJ1-2

cdr3_nt: TGTGCCAGCACGGGGGACTACGAGCAGTACTTC
cdr3_aa: CASTGDYEQYF
d_call: .
clone_size: many
v_call: TRBV2
j_call: TRBJ2-7

cdr3_nt: TGTGCCAGCAGCCAAGGAGGACTAGTTGATACGCAGTATTTT
cdr3_aa: CASSQGGLVDTQYF
d_call: TRBD2
clone_size: .
v_call: TRBV14
j_call: TRBJ2-3

cdr3_nt: TGCGCCAGCAGCCTCCCTAGCCGCCTCTACAATGAGCAGTTCTTC
cdr3_aa: CASSLPSRLYNEQFF
d_call: .
clone_size: .
v_call: TRBV4-1
j_call: TRBJ2-1

cdr3_nt: TGTGCCAGCAGCTTACGTGGACCTGGAAACACCATATATTTT
cdr3_aa: CASSLRGPGNTIYF
d_call: .
clone_size: few
v_call: TRBV7-9
j_call: TRBJ1-3

cdr3_nt: TGTGCCAGCAGTTATGGTCGGGTCGGAACCGCCTACGAGCAGTACTTC
cdr3_aa: CASSYGRVGTAYEQYF
d_call: .
clone_size: .
v_call: TRBV6-5
j_call: TRBJ2-7

cdr3_nt: TGTGCCAGCAGCGCTAGACAGGTCAACACTGAAGCTTTCTTT
cdr3_aa: CASSARQVNTEAFF
d_call: .
clone_size: .
v_call: TRBV9
j_call: TRBJ1-1

cdr3_nt: TGTGCCAGCAGCTCTAGCGGGGCCGGTGGTTCACCCCTCCACTTT
cdr3_aa: CASSSSGAGGSPLHF
d_call: .
clone_size: .
v_call: TRBV6-5
j_call: TRBJ1-6

cdr3_nt: TGTGCCAGCGCCCCGGGGGAGAACTACGAGCAGTACTTC
cdr3_aa: CASAPGENYEQYF
d_call: .
clone_size: once
v_call: TRBV6-1
j_call: TRBJ2-7

cdr3_nt: TGTGCCACCAGCAGAGATAAGATTGAGCGGACAGGGCATGGCTACACCTTC
cdr3_aa: CATSRDKIERTGHGYTF
d_call: TRBD1
clone_size: .
v_call: TRBV15
j_call: TRBJ1-2

cdr3_nt: TGTGCCAGCAGCTTGGGGGGACCAGGGGCTCTGGACGAGCAGTACTTC
cdr3_aa: CASSLGGPGALDEQYF
d_call: .
clone_size: once
v_call: TRBV5-6
j_call: TRBJ2-7

cdr3_nt: TGTGCCAGCAGTTTCCAAATACTAGCGGGAGGAGGGATAGAGACCCAGTACTTC
cdr3_aa: CASSFQILAGGGIETQYF
d_call: TRBD2
clone_size: .
v_call: TRBV27
j_call: TRBJ2-5

cdr3_nt: TGCGCCAGCAGCTCCGGGGCGCTAGCGGGAAATAGGAATGAGCAGTTCTTC
cdr3_aa: CASSSGALAGNRNEQFF
d_call: TRBD2
clone_size: .
v_call: TRBV5-1
j_call: TRBJ2-1

cdr3_nt: TGTGCCAGCAGCTTAAAGGGAGCCCCCAGAACTAGCTCCTCAGAGACCCAGTACTTC
cdr3_aa: CASSLKGAPRTSSSETQYF
d_call: .
clone_size: once
v_call: TRBV7-3
j_call: TRBJ2-5

cdr3_nt: TGTGCCAGCAGTCCCGGGGGCTACGAGCAGTACTTC
cdr3_aa: CASSPGGYEQYF
d_call: .
clone_size: .
v_call: TRBV28
j_call: TRBJ2-7

cdr3_nt: TGTGCCACCCGACCGGGACAGGGGGCAGGTGGGATCACTGAAGCTTTCTTT
cdr3_aa: CATRPGQGAGGITEAFF
d_call: TRBD1
clone_size: .
v_call: TRBV10-3
j_call: TRBJ1-1

cdr3_nt: TGCGCCAGCAGCTCCCAAGAGACCCAGTACTTC
cdr3_aa: CASSSQETQYF
d_call: .
clone_size: .
v_call: TRBV5-1
j_call: TRBJ2-5

cdr3_nt: TGCGCCAGCAGCAGGGACACAGATACGCAGTATTTT
cdr3_aa: CASSRDTDTQYF
d_call: .
clone_size: .
v_call: TRBV5-1
j_call: TRBJ2-3

cdr3_nt: TGTGCCACCAGCAGAGATTTTTCGGGGAGCTCCTATAATTCACCCCTCCACTTT
cdr3_aa: CATSRDFSGSSYNSPLHF
d_call: .
clone_size: .
v_call: TRBV15
j_call: TRBJ1-6

cdr3_nt: TGTGCCAGCAGCCATCCGGTTGGAGGGTCAGTTCGAGAGACCCAGTACTTC
cdr3_aa: CASSHPVGGSVRETQYF
d_call: .
clone_size: .
v_call: TRBV7-2
j_call: TRBJ2-5

cdr3_nt: TGTGCCAGCACCGGGAACAAAAATGAAAAACTGTTTTTT
cdr3_aa: CASTGNKNEKLFF
d_call: .
clone_size: .
v_call: TRBV27
j_call: TRBJ1-4

cdr3_nt: TGTGCCAGCAGTGCGAATCGGGGACTAGTGAGAGGCGAGCAGTACTTC
cdr3_aa: CASSANRGLVRGEQYF
d_call: TRBD2
clone_size: .
v_call: TRBV25-1
j_call: TRBJ2-7

cdr3_nt: TGTGCCAGTAGTACGGGTTACGAGCAGTACTTC
cdr3_aa: CASSTGYEQYF
d_call: .
clone_size: many
v_call: TRBV19
j_call: TRBJ2-7

cdr3_nt: TGTGCCTGGAGTCACGATGACAGGGGTGGGACTGAAGCTTTCTTT
cdr3_aa: CAWSHDDRGGTEAFF
d_call: TRBD1
clone_size: few
v_call: TRBV30
j_call: TRBJ1-1

cdr3_nt: TGTGCCACCAGCAGACTAGAGGGCAATGAGCAGTTCTTC
cdr3_aa: CATSRLEGNEQFF
d_call: .
clone_size: .
v_call: TRBV15
j_call: TRBJ2-1

cdr3_nt: TGTGCCTGGAACAGGAACACTGAAGCTTTCTTT
cdr3_aa: CAWNRNTEAFF
d_call: .
clone_size: .
v_call: TRBV30
j_call: TRBJ1-1